Presented here are 29 T cell receptor beta chains from one specimen sequenced in a study of identical twins. TCRdb fed the 5' RACE reads into MiXCR, producing one record per CDR3 protein. This sample yields 1.5 million or so distinct CDR3 sequences, of which about 32% are seen a single time; about 0.3% belongs to the top ten. The specimen was cord blood. These TCRs come from a newborn girl in good health.

The chain uses TRBV12-3 or TRBV12-4 and TRBJ2-1; TRBD1 matches at 9 bases. The V and J ends lost 6 bases and 5 bases, in that order; junction bases with no gene match: 8. The CDR3 spans 15 residues. CDR3 coding DNA: TGTGCCAGCAGAGTATCCGGGACAGGGAACAATGAGCAGTTCTTC. The encoded protein is CASRVSGTGNNEQFF.

J is TRBJ2-5 and V is TRBV6-1; the match to TRBD2 covers 13 bases. With the DNA end fitting TRBJ2-7 better, the J assignment may be wrong. Germline assignment: CDR1 MNHNS and CDR2 SASEGT. The CDR3 length is 16 residues. The CDR3 DNA reads TGTGCCAGCAGTGTAAAGACTAGCGGGAGGTTTTACGAGCAGTACTTC. Encoded protein: CASSVKTSGRFYEQYF.

This clonotype showed up just a few times. This chain connects TRBV20-1 to TRBJ1-2; tentative D call: TRBD1 (5 bases). CDR1 is DFQATT and CDR2 is SNEGSKA in the germline V gene (reference sequence). Trimming pared 3 bases from V and 0 bases from J, leaving 17 bases between. The CDR3 extends over 16 amino acids. CDR3 DNA sequence: TGCAGTGCTAGGGGCAGGGACGACCAGTCTAACTATGGCTACACCTTC. It specifies CSARGRDDQSNYGYTF.

This chain links TRBV6-6 with TRBJ1-6; the D gene is possibly TRBD1 (5 bases). The CDR3 has 16 residues. Per the germline V gene, CDR1 is MNHNY and CDR2 is SVGAGI (reference sequence). V lost 4 bases, J lost 9 bases, and 19 bases lay in between. This CDR3 is CASSSPGLRGISPLHF. CDR3 coding DNA: TGTGCCAGCAGTTCCCCGGGACTTAGAGGAATTTCACCCCTCCACTTT.

The gene calls are TRBV20-1 and TRBJ2-7; TRBD1 agrees at 9 bases. The germline V gene has CDR1 DFQATT and CDR2 SNEGSKA (reference sequence). J was trimmed by 3 bases and V by 5 bases; bases with no gene match: 11. The CDR3 has 15 residues. CDR3 region: CSAPGQGTLFYEQYF. In DNA, the CDR3 is TGCAGTGCTCCCGGACAGGGGACCCTTTTCTACGAGCAGTACTTC.

This chain uses TRBV7-9 with TRBJ2-2; D unclear. CDR1 is SEHNR, CDR2 FQNEAQ, per germline (reference sequence). This CDR3 region has 13 residues. Between the trimmed V and J ends, which lost 0 bases and 10 bases, there was a span of 9 bases. As DNA, the CDR3 is TGTGCCAGCAGCTTAGCGGGCGGCAAGGAGCTGTTTTTT. Amino acids: CASSLAGGKELFF.

This clonotype was recorded at least ten times. The chain uses TRBV13 and TRBJ2-7; TRBD2 matches at 15 bases. The CDR3 spans 16 residues. The germline V gene has CDR1 PRHDT and CDR2 FYEKMQ (reference sequence). V lost 5 bases and J lost 4; bases outside the gene matches: 6. As DNA, the CDR3 is TGTGCCAGCAGCCCTGGACTAGCGGGAGGGCGATACGAGCAGTACTTC. Amino acids: CASSPGLAGGRYEQYF.

This clonotype was seen ten or more times. The J gene is TRBJ1-2, the V gene TRBV12-3 or TRBV12-4; D might be TRBD1 (5 bases). There are 11 residues in the CDR3. Between the trimmed V and J ends, which lost 1 base and 8 bases, there was a span of 5 bases. CDR3 region: CASSLGTGYTF. The CDR3 DNA reads as TGTGCCAGCAGTTTAGGGACAGGCTACACCTTC.

The CDR3 loop is CASSEWGANTEAFF. The CDR3 region has the DNA TGTGCCAGCAGTGAATGGGGGGCGAACACTGAAGCTTTCTTT. This chain joins TRBV25-1 and TRBJ1-1; tentatively, D is TRBD1 (6 bases). V shed 1 base and J shed 1 base, with 7 bases lying between them. Germline loops: CDR1 MGHDK, CDR2 SYGVNS. The CDR3 runs to 14 residues.

V gene TRBV10-3 combines with J gene TRBJ2-7; D remains ambiguous. The V end lost 2 bases, the J end lost 7 bases, and 18 bases lay between the germline ends. The germline V gene has CDR1 ENHRY and CDR2 SYGVKD. The CDR3 runs 15 residues. As DNA, the CDR3 is TGTGCCATCAGTGAGGCCAGGTTTTCCTACAATGAGCAGTACTTC. Its translation is CAISEARFSYNEQYF.

This clonotype was seen once. The V gene is TRBV6-2 or TRBV6-3, the J gene TRBJ1-5; D unresolved. The germline CDR1 and CDR2 sequences are MNHEY and SVGEGT. The CDR3 loop spans 15 amino acids. V was clipped by 0 bases and J by 11 bases, with 17 bases between them. CDR3 bases: TGTGCCAGCAGTTACTCGGGCAGCCTTCAAGGAGCCCAGCATTTT. Translated: CASSYSGSLQGAQHF.

This clonotype was counted a few times. The chain links TRBV5-6 to TRBJ2-7; no clear D. The V end lost 1 base, the J end lost 5 bases, and 16 bases lay between the germline ends. This CDR3 is built from 15 residues. Looked up from germline, CDR1 is SGHDT and CDR2 is YYEEEE. The CDR3 nucleotides are TGTGCCAGCAGCTTGTCGCAGGCGTTCCCCAACGAGCAGTACTTC. It yields the protein CASSLSQAFPNEQYF. Full variable domain (rest looked up from reference TRBV5-6 and TRBJ2-7): DAGVTQSPTHLIKTRGQQVTLRCSPKSGHDTVSWYQQALGQGPQFIFQYYEEEERQRGNFPDRFSGHQFPNYSSELNVNALLLGDSALYLCASSLSQAFPNEQYFGPGTRLTVT.

This clonotype was recorded once. Mismatch with germline at one junction end may stem from a read error. The CDR3 DNA reads as TGTGCCGGCAGCGCGGAGACAGGGAACACTGAAGCTTTCTTT. Protein sequence: CAGSAETGNTEAFF. The chain combines TRBV11-2 with TRBJ1-1; the D gene is possibly TRBD1 (6 bases). CDR3 length: 14 residues. The germline V gene encodes CDR1 SGHAT and CDR2 FQNNGV. Supplemented by reference TRBV11-2 and TRBJ1-1, the full variable domain reads EAGVAQSPRYKIIEKRQSVAFWCNPISGHATLYWYQQILGQGPKLLIQFQNNGVVDDSQLPKDRFSAERLKGVDSTLKIQPAKLEDSAVYLCAGSAETGNTEAFFGQGTRLTVV.

This rearrangement joins TRBV5-4 to TRBJ2-3, with a possible D match to TRBD2 (5 bases). CDR3 size: 14 residues. Looked up from germline, CDR1 is SGHNT and CDR2 is YYREEE (reference sequence). Trimming stripped 4 bases from V and 2 bases from J, with 11 bases between. CDR3 region: CASSGATITDTQYF. The CDR3 region has the DNA TGTGCCAGCAGCGGAGCGACTATCACAGATACGCAGTATTTT.

The chain is built from TRBV20-1 and TRBJ1-2; D may be TRBD1 (5 bases). Per germline, CDR1 DFQATT and CDR2 SNEGSKA (reference sequence). This CDR3 region has 13 residues. Trimming left V 2 bases short and J 7 bases short, with 14 bases between. Here the CDR3 DNA reads TGCAGTGCTAGACAGAACCTAGGGGTTGGCTACACCTTC. This codes for CSARQNLGVGYTF.

This clonotype was detected a few times. This chain joins TRBV6-5 and TRBJ1-2; tentative D call: TRBD1 (6 bases). Trimming cost V 5 bases and J 4 bases, with 17 bases left between them. CDR1 is MNHEY, CDR2 SVGAGI, per germline. The CDR3 sequence is 15 residues long. The CDR3 reads CASSTHFAGAYGYTF. CDR3 in DNA: TGTGCCAGCAGTACTCATTTTGCAGGGGCCTATGGCTACACCTTC.

This sequence joins TRBV2 and TRBJ2-5; D is ambiguous. The DNA end is more similar to TRBJ2-4, so the J call may be wrong. This CDR3 contains 10 residues. CDR1 and CDR2 (germline): SNHLY, FYNNEI. The CDR3: CASGQNIQYF. The CDR3, as DNA: TGTGCCAGCGGGCAAAACATTCAGTACTTC.

This clonotype showed up just once. The V call is TRBV6-2 or TRBV6-3, the J call TRBJ2-7; no clear D. The length of the CDR3 is 12 residues. CDR1 is MNHEY, CDR2 SVGEGT, per germline. Between the trimmed V and J ends, which lost 3 bases and 3 bases, there was a span of 6 bases. The CDR3 here is CASSYWHYEQYF. The CDR3 region has the DNA TGTGCCAGCAGTTATTGGCACTACGAGCAGTACTTC.

This clonotype was recorded a few times. The rearrangement uses TRBV20-1 and TRBJ1-5; the match to TRBD1 covers 9 bases. Germline CDR1 and CDR2: DFQATT and SNEGSKA (reference sequence). The CDR3 runs 18 residues. After removal of 6 bases from V and 0 bases from J, the junction contained 15 bases not matched to a gene. The CDR3 sequence: CSAHPSGTGLYSNQPQHF. The CDR3 region has the DNA TGCAGTGCCCACCCTTCGGGGACAGGGCTTTATAGCAATCAGCCCCAGCATTTT.

This clonotype was seen at least ten times. This rearrangement joins TRBV29-1 to TRBJ1-1; D gene uncertain. The V end was cut by 5 bases, the J end by 1 base, with 11 bases between. The CDR3 contains 13 residues. Looked up from germline, CDR1 is SQVTM and CDR2 is ANQGSEA. CDR3 in amino acids: CSVFGPANTEAFF. The CDR3 bases are TGCAGCGTTTTTGGACCCGCGAACACTGAAGCTTTCTTT.

This clonotype was seen a few times. CDR3 sequence reads: CASSQGSGRTYNEQFF. CDR3 DNA sequence: TGCGCCAGCAGCCAAGGAAGCGGGAGAACCTACAATGAGCAGTTCTTC. The rearrangement links TRBV4-1 to TRBJ2-1, with 8 bases fitting TRBD2. CDR1 and CDR2 (germline): MGHRA, YSYEKL. V dropped 1 base and J dropped 2; count of bases not matched to a gene: 4. There are 16 residues in the CDR3.

This clonotype was seen only a few times. DNA of the CDR3: TGCAGTGCTAGAAAGGGTGGGCCCTCCCGCAATGAGCAGTTCTTC. This sequence encodes CSARKGGPSRNEQFF. V and J are TRBV20-1 and TRBJ2-1; no clear D gene. The germline V gene has CDR1 DFQATT and CDR2 SNEGSKA (reference sequence). This CDR3 contains 15 residues. Trimming shortened V by 2 bases and J by 6 bases, and 17 bases separated the two germline ends.

This clonotype has a handful of counts. The chain combines TRBV5-1 with TRBJ1-4; tentatively, D is TRBD1 (6 bases). CDR3 size: 15 residues. Germline V gene data show CDR1 as SGHRS and CDR2 as YFSETQ. V lost 1 base, J lost 8 bases, and 15 bases lay in between. The CDR3 sequence: CASSLFRRGGEKLFF. CDR3 nucleotide sequence: TGCGCCAGCAGCTTGTTTCGCAGGGGCGGAGAAAAACTGTTTTTT.

The genes are TRBV5-1 and TRBJ2-2; D unclear. The germline CDR1 and CDR2 sequences are SGHRS and YFSETQ. This CDR3 has 15 residues. V gave up 4 bases and J gave up 3 bases, with 13 bases separating them. CDR3 nucleotides: TGCGCCAGCAGCCCGTTGAATTCGGACACCGGGGAGCTGTTTTTT. It codes for CASSPLNSDTGELFF. Based on the CDR3 plus reference TRBV5-1 and TRBJ2-2, the full variable domain is KAGVTQTPRYLIKTRGQQVTLSCSPISGHRSVSWYQQTPGQGLQFLFEYFSETQRNKGNFPGRFSGRQFSNSRSEMNVSTLELGDSALYLCASSPLNSDTGELFFGEGSRLTVL.

This clonotype occurred many times. CDR3: CASSYDRAAEKLFF. CDR3 DNA sequence: TGTGCCAGCAGTTACGATAGGGCAGCTGAAAAACTGTTTTTT. This rearrangement joins TRBV6-6 to TRBJ1-4; D unresolved. The CDR3 runs 14 residues. Germline CDR1 reads MNHNY; CDR2 reads SVGAGI (reference sequence). The ends were cut back, 2 bases at V and 7 bases at J, with 11 bases in the middle.

In this sample, this clonotype turned up a few times. The chain links TRBV6-1 to TRBJ2-3; D gene ambiguous. This CDR3 has 15 amino acids. V lost 6 bases, J lost 0 bases, and 13 bases lay in between. CDR1 MNHNS and CDR2 SASEGT come from the germline V gene. The CDR3 reads CASRHGETSTDTQYF. CDR3 nucleotides: TGTGCCAGCAGACATGGGGAAACTAGCACAGATACGCAGTATTTT.

The chain links TRBV3-1 to TRBJ2-3; D is unclear. The CDR3 extends over 14 amino acids. Germline loops: CDR1 LGHDT, CDR2 YNNKEL (reference sequence). Trimming removed 4 bases at V and 7 bases at J, with 15 bases between. The CDR3 sequence: CASSPDVRGNTQYF. CDR3 in DNA: TGTGCCAGCAGCCCAGACGTCCGTGGTAATACGCAGTATTTT.

At least ten counts were recorded for this clonotype. V usage is TRBV7-2 and J usage is TRBJ2-1; 11 bases match TRBD2. This CDR3 region has 19 residues. Germline V lookup: CDR1 SGHTA, CDR2 FQGNSA. J gave up 0 bases and V 0 bases, and 7 bases lay outside the gene matches. The CDR3 region is CASSLAPGLAGFSYNEQFF. DNA of the CDR3: TGTGCCAGCAGCTTAGCACCCGGACTAGCGGGCTTCTCCTACAATGAGCAGTTCTTC.

V gene TRBV9 combines with J gene TRBJ1-1; D not resolved. Trimming stripped 4 bases from V and 1 base from J, with 14 bases between. Germline V gene lookup returns CDR1 SGDLS and CDR2 YYNGEE. The CDR3 is 15 residues long. CDR3 sequence reads: CASSPQGVENTEAFF. In DNA form, the CDR3 reads TGTGCCAGCAGCCCACAAGGTGTCGAGAACACTGAAGCTTTCTTT.